This T cell receptor (beta chain) derives from a study of early T cells in non-severe SARS-CoV-2 infection. Study at large: Bulk RNA taken from unsorted whole blood was sequenced, leaving chains unpaired.

MiXCR was run by TCRdb on the 5' RACE reads, yielding one entry per CDR3 protein. The sample lists tens of thousands of distinct CDR3 sequences, approximately 12% seen once, with less than 4.5% in the top ten. In regard to this clonotype: Its antigen is still unknown.

The CDR3 has 15 amino acids. The germline V gene has CDR1 SGHTA and CDR2 FQGNSA. V shed 2 bases and J shed 0 bases, with 9 bases lying between them. Study conclusions and caveats: The matching step, a VDJdb search, favored anti-spike CD8 responses and missed private and CD4 specificities.

The sequenced sample consisted of whole blood. V is TRBV7-2 and J is TRBJ2-3; D is unclear. The clonotype comes from an adult who was a healthcare worker with PCR-confirmed SARS-CoV-2 infection or an uninfected control (not recorded which). Here the CDR3 reads CASSLLYTSTDTQYF. In DNA form, the CDR3 reads TGTGCCAGCAGCTTACTCTACACTAGCACAGATACGCAGTATTTT.